The clone carrying this TCR beta chain was observed a handful of times. This specimen belongs to a study of T-cell memory formation after mild COVID-19. TCRdb independently ran MiXCR on the 5' RACE reads; one entry per CDR3 protein. The data contain 250,000 to 350,000 distinct CDR3 sequences, 16% of them singletons. Material: PBMCs or a T cell subset sorted from them (not recorded which). This clonotype was sampled from a man between 18 and 29 years old who had mild COVID-19 (a few samples of this study predate the infection). Cell type and time point are not known.

CDR3 sequence (DNA): TGCGCCAGCAGCCAAGAATTAGGGAGGGAAAAACTGTTTTTT. This translates into CASSQELGREKLFF. V usage is TRBV4-3 and J usage is TRBJ1-4; D remains ambiguous. Germline CDR1 reads LGHNA; CDR2 reads YSLEER. This CDR3 is 14 amino acids long. Trimming stripped 0 bases from V and 8 bases from J, with 10 bases between.